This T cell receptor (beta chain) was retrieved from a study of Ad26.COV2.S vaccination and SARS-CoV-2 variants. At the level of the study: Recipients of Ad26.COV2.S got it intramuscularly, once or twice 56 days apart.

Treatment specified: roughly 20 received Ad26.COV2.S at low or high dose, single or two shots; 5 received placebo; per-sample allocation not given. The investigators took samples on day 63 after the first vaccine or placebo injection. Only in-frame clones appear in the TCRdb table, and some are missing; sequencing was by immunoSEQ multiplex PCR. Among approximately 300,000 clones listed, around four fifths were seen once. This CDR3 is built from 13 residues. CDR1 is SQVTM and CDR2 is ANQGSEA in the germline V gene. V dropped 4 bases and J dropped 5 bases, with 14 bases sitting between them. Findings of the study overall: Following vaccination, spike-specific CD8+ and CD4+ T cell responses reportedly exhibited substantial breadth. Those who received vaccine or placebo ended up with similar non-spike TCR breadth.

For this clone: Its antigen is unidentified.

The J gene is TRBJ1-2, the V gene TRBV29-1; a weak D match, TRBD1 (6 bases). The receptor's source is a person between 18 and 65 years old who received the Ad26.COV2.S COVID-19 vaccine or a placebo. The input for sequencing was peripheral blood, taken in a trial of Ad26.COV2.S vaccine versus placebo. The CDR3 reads CSVGGGPGYGYTF. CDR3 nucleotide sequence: TGCAGCGTTGGTGGGGGCCCTGGGTATGGCTACACCTTC.